This TCR beta chain is drawn from a study of Graves' ophthalmopathy and Graves' hyperthyroidism. Amplification of TCR beta CDR3 regions used RNA transcripts. Following a first-round RT-PCR that used HTBI primers, a second-round multiplex PCR was carried out. TCRdb fed the multiplex PCR reads into MiXCR, producing one record per CDR3 protein. The table records over 450,000 distinct CDR3 sequences, roughly 14% of them present only once. The CDR3 extends over 13 amino acids. Trimming removed 8 bases from V and 0 bases from J, with 11 bases in between. Germline V gene sequence: CDR1 MDHEN, CDR2 SYDVKM. The table lists this clonotype with many counts.

The sequenced material came from blood. The J gene is TRBJ2-7, the V gene TRBV28; D is uncertain. This clonotype originated in a woman aged 25-40 years with Graves' ophthalmopathy. The CDR3 sequence: CASLAGSSYEQYF. DNA of the CDR3: TGTGCCAGCCTGGCAGGTAGCTCCTACGAGCAGTACTTC.